This TCR beta chain was observed in a study of T cell responses to AZD1222 COVID-19 vaccine. Study outcomes and limitations: Clonal diversity may have been underestimated, and the donors were mostly white British, with more females than males. When two AZD1222 doses had been given, Spike-specific TCR breadth and depth rose.

Comments on this clone: Antigen specificity is unknown. Other DNA variants within this sample encode the same CDR3.

The repertoire was sequenced with immunoSEQ multiplex PCR; TCRdb's copy has only in-frame clones and lacks some. This table holds 150,000 or so clones, less than 90% found once. CDR3 length equals 14 residues. V was trimmed by 0 bases and J by 1 base, leaving 6 bases between them. CDR1 and CDR2 (germline): PRHDT, FYEKMQ (reference sequence). Material: peripheral blood, obtained on day 0 of MenACWY control vaccination. The TCR sequence derives from an adult in good health. This rearrangement joins TRBV13 to TRBJ1-2, with D hard to call. CDR3 coding DNA: TGTGCCAGCAGCTTAGGAGGCAGTAACTATGGCTACACCTTC. Its protein product is CASSLGGSNYGYTF.